What follows are 11 T cell receptor beta chains derived from one specimen sequenced in a study of memory CD4+ T cells and cytomegalovirus serostatus. The sort gate was single viable CD3+CD4+CD8-CD45RO+ cells for memory CD4+ T cells. Produced via immunoSEQ multiplex PCR; TCRdb's table is partial and in-frame only. The data show 54,000 or so clones, with around 80% seen just once and 1% to 1.2% held by the top ten. The sequenced sample consisted of memory CD4+ T cells from blood. The receptors originated from an adult in good health and CMV-seronegative.

V is TRBV6-5 and J is TRBJ1-1; D perhaps matches TRBD1 (5 bases). Germline-derived CDR1 and CDR2 are MNHEY and SVGAGI. Trimming stripped 2 bases from V and 1 base from J, with 8 bases between. The CDR3 is 14 amino acids. The CDR3 spells CASSYLTGNTEAFF. CDR3 DNA: TGTGCCAGCAGTTACCTCACAGGGAACACTGAAGCTTTCTTT.

The J gene is TRBJ2-3, the V gene TRBV5-4; 7 positions match TRBD1. CDR1 is SGHNT, CDR2 YYREEE, per germline (reference sequence). With V trimmed by 4 bases and J by 1 base, 3 bases remained unmatched. The CDR3 consists of 14 residues. CDR3 residues: CASSLQGGTDTQYF. Here the CDR3 DNA reads TGTGCCAGCAGCCTCCAGGGGGGCACAGATACGCAGTATTTT.

The chain links TRBV6-1 to TRBJ1-1, with D uncertain. There are 12 residues in the CDR3. V was trimmed by 9 bases and J by 1 base, leaving 9 bases between them. Per the germline V gene, CDR1 is MNHNS and CDR2 is SASEGT. The CDR3 here is CASRKTNTEAFF. As DNA, the CDR3 is TGTGCCAGTCGTAAGACGAACACTGAAGCTTTCTTT.

This rearrangement joins TRBV5-6 to TRBJ2-7; D unresolved. CDR1 is SGHDT and CDR2 is YYEEEE in the germline V gene. The CDR3 is made up of 15 amino acids. Trimming removed 4 bases at V and 0 bases at J, with 14 bases between. The CDR3 is CASSLDIHSSYEQYF. CDR3 in DNA: TGTGCCAGCAGCCTCGACATACACTCCTCCTACGAGCAGTACTTC.

The chain couples TRBV6-1 to TRBJ1-2; D possibly corresponds to TRBD1 (5 bases). V lost 6 bases, J lost 4 bases, and 9 bases lay in between. The CDR3 length is 12 residues. The germline V gene has CDR1 MNHNS and CDR2 SASEGT. CDR3 coding DNA: TGTGCCAGCAGGACAGATATCTATGGCTACACCTTC. It translates to CASRTDIYGYTF.

This clone was seen only a few times. The chain joins TRBV27 to TRBJ2-7; 10 nucleotides agree with TRBD2. Germline V gene sequence: CDR1 MNHEY, CDR2 SMNVEV (reference sequence). This CDR3 has 15 amino acids. Trimming took 5 bases from V and 1 from J; bases not matched to a gene: 5. The CDR3 sequence: CASSKTSGSSYEQYF. The CDR3 DNA reads as TGTGCCAGCAGTAAGACTAGCGGGTCTTCCTACGAGCAGTACTTC.

The chain is built from TRBV5-4 and TRBJ2-2, with D perhaps assigned TRBD1 or TRBD2 (5 bases each). This CDR3 contains 14 residues. CDR1 and CDR2 from the germline V gene are SGHNT and YYREEE (reference sequence). The germline V and J ends were trimmed by 2 bases and 7 bases, with 12 bases remaining between them. The CDR3 sequence is CASSFGAEVGELFF. The CDR3, as DNA: TGTGCCAGCAGCTTCGGGGCCGAGGTCGGGGAGCTGTTTTTT.

This CDR3 reads CASSPVRNRGSSYNEQFF. The DNA of the CDR3 is TGTGCCAGCTCACCCGTCCGTAACAGGGGGAGCTCCTACAATGAGCAGTTCTTC. The rearrangement uses TRBV18 and TRBJ2-1; the match to TRBD1 covers 8 bases. Germline lookup yields CDR1 KGHSH and CDR2 LQKENI. The CDR3 covers 18 residues. Trimming at V came to 3 bases and at J to 0 bases, leaving 10 bases not matched to a gene.

J is TRBJ2-7 and V is TRBV2; D is undetermined. Germline V gene sequence: CDR1 SNHLY, CDR2 FYNNEI. There are 15 residues in the CDR3. Trimming pared 7 bases from V and 4 bases from J, leaving 20 bases between. Here the CDR3 DNA reads TGTGCCAGCACACCCAGGTTGCAGCCGATGTACGAGCAGTACTTC. Its translation is CASTPRLQPMYEQYF. The entire variable domain, with the rest obtained from reference TRBV2 and TRBJ2-7, is as follows: EPEVTQTPSHQVTQMGQEVILRCVPISNHLYFYWYRQILGQKVEFLVSFYNNEISEKSEIFDDQFSVERPDGSNFTLKIRSTKLEDSAMYFCASTPRLQPMYEQYFGPGTRLTVT.

V is TRBV5-1 and J is TRBJ2-1; 8 bases map to TRBD2. Germline CDR1 and CDR2: SGHRS and YFSETQ. V lost 4 bases, J lost 4 bases, and 4 bases stayed unmatched. This CDR3 is 14 amino acids long. CDR3: CASSMGLEYNEQFF. The CDR3 DNA follows: TGCGCCAGCAGCATGGGACTAGAATACAATGAGCAGTTCTTC.

This sequence joins TRBV11-2 and TRBJ1-2; D not certain. CDR3 length: 15 amino acids. Between the trimmed V and J ends, which lost 4 bases and 4 bases, there was a span of 16 bases. Per germline, CDR1 SGHAT and CDR2 FQNNGV. CDR3 protein: CASSSLPWSGYGYTF. In DNA form, the CDR3 reads TGTGCCAGCAGCTCTCTACCGTGGTCCGGCTATGGCTACACCTTC.